The clone carrying this TCR beta chain is labeled large based on frequency. The germline V gene encodes CDR1 DFQATT and CDR2 SNEGSKA (reference sequence). CDR3 length: 16 residues. Each CDR3 protein gets one entry in TCRdb, which reprocessed the 10x single-cell sequencing reads and gives no DNA. Here the sample table reports over a thousand distinct CDR3 sequences. This sample was taken from a study of CD8 T cells in cerebrospinal fluid in Alzheimer's disease. Sequencing was done on a sample of cerebrospinal fluid. V gene TRBV20-1 combines with J gene TRBJ2-1; the D gene TCRdb calls, TRBD2, cannot be checked with no DNA. The sequence came from a human donor with mild cognitive impairment. The CDR3 loop is CSARGPYSGTRNEQFF.